The entry below describes one T cell receptor beta chain. Template-switching 5'RACE yielded the TCR cDNA; a universal primer site and UMIs were added in the process. TCRdb re-called the 5' RACE reads through MiXCR, storing one row per CDR3 protein. The sample carries a few hundred thousand distinct CDR3 sequences, 12% recorded once. This record comes from a study of T cells after yellow fever vaccination. Study background: In the case of low-cell-number fractions, SMART-Seq v4 Ultra Low Input was used for preparation.

Trimming pared 8 bases from V and 6 bases from J, leaving 16 bases between. The CDR3 is 13 residues long. The sequence derives from a man between 18 and 29 years old who received the YFV17D yellow fever vaccine. The V gene is TRBV12-3 or TRBV12-4, the J gene TRBJ1-2; no clear D gene. Sequenced material: CD4+ T cells sorted from PBMCs, taken 15 days after the yellow fever booster vaccination. The CDR3, as DNA: TGTGCCAGCCCCCCTAGAGTGAGCCATGGCTACACCTTC. It yields the protein CASPPRVSHGYTF.